The entry below describes one TCR beta chain. V lost 0 bases and J lost 5; bases outside the gene matches: 17. This CDR3 is 19 amino acids long. Germline V CDR1 and CDR2: SQVTM, ANQGSEA. The record originates from a study of T cells in Graves' hyperthyroidism and ophthalmopathy. Amplification targeted TCR beta CDR3 regions from RNA transcripts. HTBI primers were used for first-round RT-PCR of the TCR CDR3. TCRdb called the multiplex PCR reads again in MiXCR, with one record for every CDR3 protein. The table includes about half a million distinct CDR3 sequences, roughly a quarter detected once. The sequence was collected from a young woman with Graves' ophthalmopathy. The sample was blood. J is TRBJ2-5 and V is TRBV29-1, with 11 bases identical to TRBD2. CDR3 sequence (DNA): TGCAGCGTTGAAGAAGTCCGGCTAGCGGGAGGCCCAAACGAGGAGACCCAGTACTTC. It yields the protein CSVEEVRLAGGPNEETQYF.